This TCR beta chain was observed in a study of blood T cell repertoires in COVID-19. Study-level information: The origin of the acute and convalescent COVID-19 samples was the United States, Italy and Spain. Sources were T cells, B-cell-depleted T cells, or PBMCs; the material itself was cDNA or gDNA.

Deletions cut 2 bases from V and 8 bases from J, with 7 bases between. This CDR3 has 12 amino acids. In germline, CDR1 is KGHSH, CDR2 LQKENI. Seattle-derived patients entered the study during active infection and were followed longitudinally. In the authors' methods: Counts of nucleated cells, estimated from reference gene primer amplification, were obtained. Sequencing used immunoSEQ multiplex PCR; TCRdb keeps in-frame clones, though not all of them. The V and J calls and clone size come from that table; D and trimming were worked out from the DNA. The sample consists of some 450,000 clones, around 89% of them appearing once.

The receptor comes from a woman between 45 and 65 years old with COVID-19, enrolled during active disease. The rearrangement links TRBV18 to TRBJ2-1; tentative D call: TRBD2 (6 bases). Material for sequencing was peripheral blood. The CDR3 DNA is TGTGCCAGCTCACCAAGGGAGGATGAGCAGTTCTTC. Its protein is CASSPREDEQFF.